The 27 T cell receptor beta chains below come from one sample, sequenced in a study of CD8 T cells in Susac syndrome. Random hexamers were used to reverse transcribe the RNA input (about 0.5 to 1 ug). MiXCR, run by TCRdb on the immunoSEQ multiplex PCR reads, gives a single entry per CDR3 protein. The sample yields 300,000 to 350,000 distinct CDR3 sequences, 90% to 95% seen once. Sequences were obtained from CD4+ T cells from PBMCs. The receptors were gathered from a human donor with multiple sclerosis.

This chain links TRBV4-1 with TRBJ1-1, with no clear D. V was shortened by 1 base and J by 6 bases, with 18 bases between the two germline ends. Germline CDR1 is MGHRA and CDR2 is YSYEKL. CDR3 length: 16 residues. CDR3 sequence reads: CASSQAFVAGNPEAFF. As DNA, the CDR3 is TGCGCCAGCAGCCAAGCGTTCGTCGCCGGCAATCCTGAAGCTTTCTTT.

The V and J genes are TRBV6-2 or TRBV6-3 and TRBJ2-2; D not certain. Germline-derived CDR1 and CDR2 are MNHEY and SVGEGT. The CDR3 spans 15 residues. Trimming left V 2 bases short and J 1 base short, with 8 bases between. CDR3 in amino acids: CASSYSAWNTGELFF. In nucleotides, the CDR3 is TGTGCCAGCAGTTACAGTGCCTGGAACACCGGGGAGCTGTTTTTT.

The chain uses TRBV4-1 and TRBJ2-2; D call uncertain. Trimming removed 3 bases from V and 4 bases from J, with 9 bases in between. This CDR3 spans 14 amino acids. Germline V lookup: CDR1 MGHRA, CDR2 YSYEKL. This CDR3 reads CASSQIQVTGELFF. The CDR3 DNA follows: TGCGCCAGCAGCCAGATCCAGGTCACCGGGGAGCTGTTTTTT.

The CDR3 protein is CASSRQGVYEQYF. The CDR3 region has the DNA TGTGCCAGCAGTCGACAGGGAGTCTACGAGCAGTACTTC. The rearrangement joins TRBV25-1 to TRBJ2-7; 7 nucleotides agree with TRBD1. Germline lookup yields CDR1 MGHDK and CDR2 SYGVNS. V shed 5 bases, J shed 3 bases, and the junction held 4 bases outside the gene matches. The CDR3 is 13 amino acids.

The J gene is TRBJ2-5, the V gene TRBV5-4; perhaps TRBD2 as D (6 bases). Looked up from germline, CDR1 is SGHNT and CDR2 is YYREEE (reference sequence). The CDR3 extends over 14 amino acids. Trimming removed 2 bases from V and 5 bases from J, with 13 bases in between. The CDR3 DNA sequence: TGTGCCAGCAGCTTACCGGGGGTGGGGGAGACCCAGTACTTC. Its protein is CASSLPGVGETQYF.

The chain links TRBV18 to TRBJ1-1, with D hard to call. In germline, CDR1 is KGHSH, CDR2 LQKENI. The CDR3 contains 15 residues. The V gene lost 2 bases and the J gene lost 2 bases, with 12 bases spanning the gap. The CDR3 bases are TGTGCCAGCTCACCAAGGGCAGGTAAAAACACTGAAGCTTTCTTT. It is translated as CASSPRAGKNTEAFF.

The chain combines TRBV7-2 with TRBJ2-5, with 9 bases lining up with TRBD2. V gave up 6 bases and J gave up 5 bases; unmatched junction bases: 7. CDR1 SGHTA and CDR2 FQGNSA come from the germline V gene. The CDR3 sequence is 14 residues long. The CDR3 loop reads CASSFSGSRETQYF. The CDR3 DNA sequence: TGTGCCAGCAGTTTTAGCGGGAGTAGGGAGACCCAGTACTTC.

The chain employs TRBV4-2 and TRBJ2-5; 8 bases match TRBD2. Germline V gene sequence: CDR1 LGHNA, CDR2 YNFKEQ. V gave up 3 bases and J gave up 2 bases; unmatched junction bases: 5. This CDR3 comprises 15 residues. CDR3 nucleotides: TGTGCCAGCAGCCACGGACTAGCCATACAAGAGACCCAGTACTTC. This sequence encodes CASSHGLAIQETQYF.

As concerns this clonotype: One end of the junction varies from germline; a read error may be responsible. The genes are TRBV18 and TRBJ2-5; 7 bases align to TRBD2. Germline lookup yields CDR1 KGHSH and CDR2 LQKENI. The CDR3 extends over 13 amino acids. In DNA, the CDR3 is TGTGCCAGCTCACCTGGACTAGAGGAGACCCAGTATTTC. Its translation is CASSPGLEETQYF.

V is TRBV10-3 and J is TRBJ2-5, with D perhaps TRBD2 (6 bases). V was cut by 8 bases and J by 5 bases, with 15 bases left in between. This CDR3 spans 13 amino acids. Germline V gene data show CDR1 as ENHRY and CDR2 as SYGVKD. Written as DNA, the CDR3 is TGTGCCATCGGAAGACTAGATGGGGAGACCCAGTACTTC. Amino acid sequence: CAIGRLDGETQYF.

In its sample, this clonotype was seen once. V and J are TRBV12-3 or TRBV12-4 and TRBJ2-3; D uncertain. The CDR3 sequence is 17 residues long. V was clipped by 8 bases and J by 3 bases, with 24 bases between them. CDR3 coding DNA: TGTGCCAGCTCCGTCCGGCCACGCAGCGCCGCAACAGATACGCAGTATTTT. This gives the protein CASSVRPRSAATDTQYF.

The chain recombines TRBV30 with TRBJ1-1; no definite D call. The CDR3 consists of 15 residues. V gave up 3 bases and J gave up 4 bases, with 18 bases separating them. Germline CDR1 reads GTSNPN; CDR2 reads SVGIG (reference sequence). Here the CDR3 DNA reads TGTGCCTGGAGCCTCACAATGACGGTGGGCACTGAAGCTTTCTTT. It encodes CAWSLTMTVGTEAFF.

The chain is built from TRBV3-1 and TRBJ2-5; the D is unclear. The CDR3 extends over 14 amino acids. The germline V gene encodes CDR1 LGHDT and CDR2 YNNKEL (reference sequence). The V end lost 4 bases, the J end lost 2 bases, and 11 bases lay between the germline ends. CDR3 sequence: CASSRRGAQETQYF. The DNA for the CDR3 is TGTGCCAGCAGCCGTAGAGGAGCTCAAGAGACCCAGTACTTC.

The V gene is TRBV30, the J gene TRBJ1-2; possibly TRBD1 for D (6 bases). Germline-derived CDR1 and CDR2 are GTSNPN and SVGIG (reference sequence). V gave up 7 bases and J gave up 6 bases, with 24 bases separating them. The CDR3 loop spans 15 amino acids. The CDR3 DNA is TGTGCCTTCACCAGAGGGGGACCATTGCTCGATGGCTACACCTTC. It is translated as CAFTRGGPLLDGYTF.

The chain is built from TRBV27 and TRBJ1-3; unclear D gene. CDR1 and CDR2 from the germline V gene are MNHEY and SMNVEV (reference sequence). Deletions cut 5 bases from V and 2 bases from J, with 7 bases between. The CDR3 is made up of 13 amino acids. As DNA, the CDR3 is TGTGCCAGCAGTCGGGGTGCTGGAAACACCATATATTTT. It specifies CASSRGAGNTIYF.

The rearrangement links TRBV27 to TRBJ2-2; perhaps D is TRBD1 or TRBD2 (6 bases each). Germline V lookup: CDR1 MNHEY, CDR2 SMNVEV (reference sequence). This CDR3 contains 17 residues. Trimming stripped 0 bases from V and 4 bases from J, with 15 bases between. The CDR3 reads CASSLSGGAPGTGELFF. Here the CDR3 DNA reads TGTGCCAGCAGTTTATCGGGGGGCGCTCCGGGCACCGGGGAGCTGTTTTTT.

The V call is TRBV7-9, the J call TRBJ1-4, with TRBD1 matching over 9 bases. The CDR3 extends over 15 amino acids. V gave up 5 bases and J gave up 5 bases; unmatched junction bases: 6. Germline V gene data show CDR1 as SEHNR and CDR2 as FQNEAQ (reference sequence). The CDR3 protein is CASSPRQGGNEKLFF. In nucleotides, the CDR3 is TGTGCCAGCAGCCCGAGACAGGGGGGAAATGAAAAACTGTTTTTT.

This clonotype was observed a single time. DNA for the CDR3: TGCAGCGCTGTACAGGGAACGAGAAACACCATATATTTT. Its translation is CSAVQGTRNTIYF. The J gene is TRBJ1-3, the V gene TRBV29-1, with D possibly TRBD1 on 6 matching bases. The germline gives CDR1 SQVTM, CDR2 ANQGSEA. Between the trimmed V and J ends, which lost 7 bases and 5 bases, there was a span of 15 bases. The length of the CDR3 is 13 residues.

The chain uses TRBV2 and TRBJ1-2, with a possible D match to TRBD1 (5 bases). Germline assignment: CDR1 SNHLY and CDR2 FYNNEI. There are 16 residues in the CDR3. The V and J ends lost 2 bases and 5 bases respectively, with 18 bases between them. The CDR3 DNA reads TGTGCCAGCAGTGAATTCACGCAGCAAGGGGTGTATGGCTACACCTTC. Translated: CASSEFTQQGVYGYTF.

This chain connects TRBV6-6 to TRBJ2-5; tentative D call: TRBD1 (8 bases). Trimming removed 1 base from V and 6 bases from J, with 12 bases in between. Germline V gives CDR1 MNHNY, CDR2 SVGAGI (reference sequence). This CDR3 is 14 amino acids long. The CDR3 reads CASSYLQGGQTQYF. DNA of the CDR3: TGTGCCAGCAGTTACTTACAGGGGGGGCAGACCCAGTACTTC.

V gene TRBV2 combines with J gene TRBJ1-3; perhaps TRBD1 as D (5 bases). This CDR3 spans 15 amino acids. Per germline, CDR1 SNHLY and CDR2 FYNNEI. The V end lost 6 bases, the J end lost 2 bases, and 14 bases lay between the germline ends. The CDR3 loop is CASRGDQDAGNTIYF. The CDR3 coding sequence is TGTGCCAGCAGGGGGGACCAAGACGCTGGAAACACCATATATTTT.

This clonotype was picked up a small number of times. This chain links TRBV12-3 or TRBV12-4 with TRBJ2-1; D not certain. The CDR3 consists of 12 residues. V was shortened by 2 bases and J by 7 bases, with 6 bases between the two germline ends. The CDR3 spells CASSLIGNEQFF. CDR3 sequence (DNA): TGTGCCAGCAGTTTAATTGGGAATGAGCAGTTCTTC.

The chain couples TRBV12-3 or TRBV12-4 to TRBJ1-2; TRBD1 matches 8 bases. V trimming: 5 bases; J trimming: 8 bases; junction bases outside the gene matches: 13. The CDR3 is 15 residues long. In DNA form, the CDR3 reads TGTGCCAGCAGTGCAGACCCACAGGGGGTGAGAGGCTACACCTTC. Its protein product is CASSADPQGVRGYTF.

The rearrangement joins TRBV11-3 to TRBJ2-1; D perhaps matches TRBD1 (5 bases). Trimming pared 6 bases from V and 6 bases from J, leaving 12 bases between. CDR1 and CDR2 (germline): SGHNT, YENEEA. The CDR3 covers 13 residues. In DNA, the CDR3 is TGTGCCAGCAGAATCATGGGGCGCAATGAGCAGTTCTTC. This codes for CASRIMGRNEQFF.

This clonotype is a singleton in its sample. The chain uses TRBV7-6 and TRBJ2-2; TRBD2 agrees at 8 bases. The V gene end was trimmed by 6 bases and the J gene end by 5 bases; junction bases not matched to a gene: 11. This CDR3 region has 16 residues. The germline V gene encodes CDR1 SGHVS and CDR2 FNYEAQ. The CDR3 DNA sequence: TGTGCCAGCAGTTCTTCCGGGACTAGGCGAACCGGGGAGCTGTTTTTT. Its protein is CASSSSGTRRTGELFF.

This sequence joins TRBV7-9 and TRBJ1-5; 8 positions agree with TRBD1. Trimming removed 1 base from V and 4 bases from J; junction bases left unmatched: 3. Germline CDR1 is SEHNR and CDR2 is FQNEAQ (reference sequence). This CDR3 region has 15 residues. The CDR3 protein is CASSLDGQGNQPQHF. CDR3 DNA: TGTGCCAGCAGCTTAGACGGACAGGGAAATCAGCCCCAGCATTTT.

As to this clonotype: Sequence at one end of the junction differs from germline and may be a read error. The V gene is TRBV7-7, the J gene TRBJ1-5; D gene unclear. Germline assignment: CDR1 SSHAT and CDR2 FNYEAQ (reference sequence). This CDR3 region has 17 residues. CDR3 in DNA: TGTGCTAGCAGCCTTACCCTCTCGAGGGCCGACGATCAGCCCCAGCATTTT. This translates into CASSLTLSRADDQPQHF.